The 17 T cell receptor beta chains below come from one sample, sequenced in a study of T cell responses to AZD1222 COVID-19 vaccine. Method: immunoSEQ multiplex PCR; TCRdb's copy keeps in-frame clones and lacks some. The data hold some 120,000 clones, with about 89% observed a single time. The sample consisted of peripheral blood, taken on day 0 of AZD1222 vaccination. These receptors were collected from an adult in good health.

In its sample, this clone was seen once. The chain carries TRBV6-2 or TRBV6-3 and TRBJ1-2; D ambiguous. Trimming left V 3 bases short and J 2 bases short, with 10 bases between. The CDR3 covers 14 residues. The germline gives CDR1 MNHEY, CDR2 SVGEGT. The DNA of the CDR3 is TGTGCCAGCAGTTATCTCACGGGGAACTATGGCTACACCTTC. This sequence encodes CASSYLTGNYGYTF.

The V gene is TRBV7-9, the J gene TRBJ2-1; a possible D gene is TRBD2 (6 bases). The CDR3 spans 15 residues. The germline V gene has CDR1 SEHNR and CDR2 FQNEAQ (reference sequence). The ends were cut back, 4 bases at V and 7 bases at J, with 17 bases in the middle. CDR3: CASSSTGLLGNEQFF. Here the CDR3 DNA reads TGTGCCAGCAGCTCCACGGGACTGCTAGGAAATGAGCAGTTCTTC.

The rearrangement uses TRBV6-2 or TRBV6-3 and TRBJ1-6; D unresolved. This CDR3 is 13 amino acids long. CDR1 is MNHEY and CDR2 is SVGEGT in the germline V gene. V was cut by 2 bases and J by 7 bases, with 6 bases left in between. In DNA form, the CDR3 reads TGTGCCAGCAGTTACCGCGCCAATTCACCCCTCCACTTT. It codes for CASSYRANSPLHF.

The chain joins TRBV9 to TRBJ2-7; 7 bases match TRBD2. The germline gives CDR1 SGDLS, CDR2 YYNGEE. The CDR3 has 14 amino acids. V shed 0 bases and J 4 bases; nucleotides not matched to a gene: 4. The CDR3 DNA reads TGTGCCAGCAGCGTAGGGGGGAGGGGATACGAGCAGTACTTC. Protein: CASSVGGRGYEQYF.

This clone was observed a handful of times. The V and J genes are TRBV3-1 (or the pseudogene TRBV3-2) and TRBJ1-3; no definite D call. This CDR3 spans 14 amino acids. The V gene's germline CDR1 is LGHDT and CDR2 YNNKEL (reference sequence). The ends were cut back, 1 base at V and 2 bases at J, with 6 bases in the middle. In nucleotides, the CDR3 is TGTGCCAGCAGCCAAGGTTTTACTGGAAACACCATATATTTT. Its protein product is CASSQGFTGNTIYF.

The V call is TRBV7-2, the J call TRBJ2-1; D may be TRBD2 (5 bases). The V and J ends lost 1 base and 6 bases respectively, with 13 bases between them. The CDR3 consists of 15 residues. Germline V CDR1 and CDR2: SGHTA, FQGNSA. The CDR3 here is CASSLVAGSGNEQFF. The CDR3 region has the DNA TGTGCCAGCAGCTTAGTCGCGGGTTCGGGCAATGAGCAGTTCTTC.

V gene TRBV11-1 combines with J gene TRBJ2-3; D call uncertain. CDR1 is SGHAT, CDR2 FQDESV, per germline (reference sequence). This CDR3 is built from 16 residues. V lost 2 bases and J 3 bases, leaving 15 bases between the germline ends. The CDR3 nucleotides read TGTGCCAGCAGCTTATCAGGAGTCTGGGCAACAGATACGCAGTATTTT. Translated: CASSLSGVWATDTQYF.

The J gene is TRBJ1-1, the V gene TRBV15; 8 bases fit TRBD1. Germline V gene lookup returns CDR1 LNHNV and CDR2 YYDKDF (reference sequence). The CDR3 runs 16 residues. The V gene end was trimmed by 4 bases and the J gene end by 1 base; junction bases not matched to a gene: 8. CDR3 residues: CATSTRQGRRNTEAFF. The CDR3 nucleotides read TGTGCCACCAGCACCCGACAGGGGCGACGGAACACTGAAGCTTTCTTT.

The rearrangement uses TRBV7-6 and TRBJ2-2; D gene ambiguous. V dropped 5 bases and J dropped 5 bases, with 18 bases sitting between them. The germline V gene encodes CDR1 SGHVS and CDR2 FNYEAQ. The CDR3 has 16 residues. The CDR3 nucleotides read TGTGCCAGCAGCCACGGTGTCGGGCTGGGGACCGGGGAGCTGTTTTTT. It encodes CASSHGVGLGTGELFF.

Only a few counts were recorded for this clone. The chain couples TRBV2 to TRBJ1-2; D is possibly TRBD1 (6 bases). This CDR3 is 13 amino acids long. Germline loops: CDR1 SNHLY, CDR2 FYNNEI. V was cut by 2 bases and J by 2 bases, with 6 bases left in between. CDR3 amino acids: CASSEQGNYGYTF. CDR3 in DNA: TGTGCCAGCAGTGAACAGGGGAACTATGGCTACACCTTC.

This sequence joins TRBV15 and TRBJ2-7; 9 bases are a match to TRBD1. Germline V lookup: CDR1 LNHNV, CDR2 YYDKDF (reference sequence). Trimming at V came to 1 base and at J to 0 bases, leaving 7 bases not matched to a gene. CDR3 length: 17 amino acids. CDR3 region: CATSRVRQGGISYEQYF. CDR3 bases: TGTGCCACCAGCAGAGTCAGACAGGGGGGGATCTCCTACGAGCAGTACTTC.

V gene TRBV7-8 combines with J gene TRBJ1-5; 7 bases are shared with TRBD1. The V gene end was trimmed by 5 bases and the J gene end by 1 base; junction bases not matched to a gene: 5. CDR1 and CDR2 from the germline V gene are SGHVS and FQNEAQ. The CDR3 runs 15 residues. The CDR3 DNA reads TGTGCCAGCAGCCTGTTAGGGGGCAGCAATCAGCCCCAGCATTTT. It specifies CASSLLGGSNQPQHF.

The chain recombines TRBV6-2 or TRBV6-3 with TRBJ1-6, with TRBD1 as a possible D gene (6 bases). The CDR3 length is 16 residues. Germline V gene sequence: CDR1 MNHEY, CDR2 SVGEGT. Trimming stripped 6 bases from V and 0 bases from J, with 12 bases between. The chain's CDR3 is CASSRDTSSYNSPLHF. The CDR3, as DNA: TGTGCCAGCAGCCGGGACACGAGCTCCTATAATTCACCCCTCCACTTT.

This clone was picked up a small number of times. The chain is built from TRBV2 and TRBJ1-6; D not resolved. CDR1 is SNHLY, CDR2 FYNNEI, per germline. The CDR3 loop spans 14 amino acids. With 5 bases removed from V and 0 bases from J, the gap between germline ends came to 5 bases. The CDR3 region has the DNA TGTGCCAGCAGTCCTAGCTCCTATAATTCACCCCTCCACTTT. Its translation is CASSPSSYNSPLHF.

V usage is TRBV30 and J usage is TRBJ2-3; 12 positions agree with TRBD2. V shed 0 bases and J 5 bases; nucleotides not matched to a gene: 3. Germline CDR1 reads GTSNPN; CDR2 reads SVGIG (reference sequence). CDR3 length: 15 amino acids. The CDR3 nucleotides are TGTGCCTGGAGTGTGACTAGCGGGAGTAAAGATACGCAGTATTTT. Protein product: CAWSVTSGSKDTQYF.

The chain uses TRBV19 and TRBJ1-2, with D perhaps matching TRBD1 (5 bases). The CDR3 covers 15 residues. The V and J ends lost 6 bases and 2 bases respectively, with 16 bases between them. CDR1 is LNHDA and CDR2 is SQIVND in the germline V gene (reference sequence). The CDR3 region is CASRPGTGGNYGYTF. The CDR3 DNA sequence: TGTGCCAGTAGACCAGGGACGGGAGGAAACTATGGCTACACCTTC.

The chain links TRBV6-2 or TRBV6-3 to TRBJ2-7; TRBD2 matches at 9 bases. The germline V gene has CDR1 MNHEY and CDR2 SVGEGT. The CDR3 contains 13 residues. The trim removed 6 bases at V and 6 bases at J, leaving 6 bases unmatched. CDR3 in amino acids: CASSISGSSEQYF. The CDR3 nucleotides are TGTGCCAGCAGCATTAGCGGGAGCTCCGAGCAGTACTTC.